A single sample gave rise to the 3 T cell receptor beta chains below, sequenced in a study of T cell repertoires in aging, cancer and after chemotherapy. Rearranged V-D-J TRB sequences were amplified with a mixed TRB-A/B primer pool. From the multiplex PCR reads, TCRdb called clonotypes with MiXCR, one entry per CDR3 protein. The data show 2,500 to 3,500 distinct CDR3 sequences, approximately 28% seen once. Peripheral blood genomic DNA, not sorted cells or RNA, was the template. The sequencing sample was made of blood. These receptors all come from a human donor with a solid tumor.

The chain carries TRBV12-3 or TRBV12-4 and TRBJ2-5; tentative D call: TRBD2 (5 bases). The V gene lost 7 bases and the J gene lost 9 bases, with 15 bases spanning the gap. This CDR3 contains 12 residues. This CDR3 reads CASTILPEAQYF. The DNA for the CDR3 is TGTGCCAGCACCATTCTACCGGAGGCCCAGTACTTC.

Regarding this clonotype: A much larger clone differs by one base, so this may be a read error. The chain couples TRBV6-5 to TRBJ1-3; TRBD1 might be the D (5 bases). Looked up from germline, CDR1 is MNHEY and CDR2 is SVGAGI. The CDR3 totals 14 residues. DNA for the CDR3: TGTTCCAGCAGGGACGTTCGCTCTGGAAACACCATATATTTT. It is translated as CSSRDVRSGNTIYF.

The chain links TRBV12-3 or TRBV12-4 to TRBJ1-5; D is unclear. The CDR3 spans 13 residues. Trimming left V 7 bases short and J 7 bases short, with 14 bases between. The CDR3 DNA is TGTGCCAGCACCTACCTCATGGGGCAGCCCCAGCATTTT. It codes for CASTYLMGQPQHF.